This TCR beta chain was documented in a study of neurological immune-mediated disorders. The CDR3 sequence is 16 residues long. The germline V gene encodes CDR1 MNHEY and CDR2 SVGAGI. V lost 2 bases to trimming and J lost 6 bases; unmatched junction nucleotides: 4. By 5'RACE with 10-nucleotide random UMIs, the cDNA was made. A single run covered 15-18 subjects with over 160 million TCR-beta sequences. One entry per CDR3 protein, called by TCRdb with MiXCR from the 5' RACE reads. The sample lists 45,000 or so distinct CDR3 sequences; about 6.9% were seen once. This clonotype has ten or more counts. Sorted libraries drew on 850,000 to 1,000,000 CD4+ or CD8+ T cells.

The rearrangement uses TRBV6-5 and TRBJ2-1; 13 bases agree with TRBD2. The TCR sequence derives from a woman aged 40 to 49 in good health. The sample comprised CD4+ T cells from blood. In DNA form, the CDR3 reads TGTGCCAGCAGTTACGTTGGACTAGCGGGAGTCAATGAGCAGTTCTTC. Encoded protein: CASSYVGLAGVNEQFF.